A selection of T cell receptor beta chains follows, all from one sample in a study of CXCR3-negative and CXCR3-positive naive CD8 T cells. TCRdb re-called the 5' RACE reads; one entry per CDR3 protein, DNA not given. The sample data list 85,000 to 130,000 distinct CDR3 sequences. Sequenced sample: naive CXCR3+ CD8+ T cells from blood. The receptor set was obtained from a human donor in good health. Some clones in this sample may be carry-over from other donors' samples. CDR3s include the opening cysteine and the closing phenylalanine or tryptophan. Fields, in order: V gene, J gene, CDR3 protein.

TRBV6-5	TRBJ1-1	CASSGDSNTEAFF
TRBV27	TRBJ2-1	CASSPDTGSYNEQFF
TRBV19	TRBJ2-1	CASSIGVYNEQFF
TRBV7-9	TRBJ1-1	CASSLAESRNTEAFF
TRBV5-1	TRBJ2-1	CASSLASSYNEQFF
TRBV29-1	TRBJ2-1	CSVQGSLMDEQFF
TRBV12-3/TRBV12-4	TRBJ1-1	CASSLQGPTEAFF
TRBV6-2/TRBV6-3	TRBJ2-7	CASSSGPMGYSYEQYF
TRBV27	TRBJ2-7	CASSRTGVIYEQYF
TRBV23-1	TRBJ1-6	CASSQRGAWNSPLHF
TRBV29-1	TRBJ2-7	CSVVGGRRGYEQYF
TRBV7-9	TRBJ2-2	CASSGRLDTGELFF
TRBV10-3	TRBJ2-1	CAISWTSASVGGYNEQFF
TRBV29-1	TRBJ2-2	CSVGLTTGELFF
TRBV5-6	TRBJ2-1	CASSLDGIYNEQFF
TRBV7-9	TRBJ2-7	CASSLKGNPYEQYF
TRBV19	TRBJ1-1	CASREEEFAEAFF
TRBV23-1	TRBJ2-1	CASSTWGYGRAYNEQFF